This T cell receptor beta chain was documented in a study of T-cell reconstitution after alpha-beta-depleted transplantation in children. Library preparation (for TCRbeta) was performed with unique molecular identifiers. TCRdb itself ran the PCR reads through MiXCR, one entry per CDR3 protein. Of about 690,000 distinct CDR3 sequences in the sample, 16% are singletons; the top ten hold 0.8% to 1.1%. The germline V and J ends were trimmed by 5 bases and 0 bases, with 15 bases remaining between them. The CDR3 spans 16 residues. CDR1 and CDR2 (germline): SGHTA, FQGNSA. The chain is built from TRBV7-2 and TRBJ2-3; weak D call: TRBD1 (6 bases). The input for sequencing was PBMCs from the stem cell graft donor, taken from the stem cell graft. The receptor was isolated from a human donor who donated a stem cell graft to a child with acute myeloid leukemia. The DNA for the CDR3 is TGTGCCAGCAGCGGTACAGGGCCGGGGAGCACAGATACGCAGTATTTT. It translates to CASSGTGPGSTDTQYF.